Sequencing of this T cell receptor beta chain was carried out in a study of blood T cell repertoires in COVID-19. The table came from immunoSEQ multiplex PCR; TCRdb's copy has only in-frame clones and leaves some out. The repertoire holds almost 400,000 clones, with over 75% as singletons. Trimming pared 8 bases from V and 0 bases from J, leaving 8 bases between. The germline CDR1 and CDR2 sequences are MDHEN and SYDVKM. The CDR3 spans 14 residues. This sequence originates from a woman in her fifties or sixties with COVID-19, enrolled during active disease. The sequenced sample was peripheral blood. The chain couples TRBV28 to TRBJ2-6; D might be TRBD1 (6 bases). The CDR3 region is CASLDSSGANVLTF. As DNA, the CDR3 is TGTGCCAGCTTGGACAGCTCTGGGGCCAACGTCCTGACTTTC.